The 6 T cell receptor beta chains below all came from one sample that was sequenced in a study of blood T cell repertoires in COVID-19. Repertoires were generated with immunoSEQ multiplex PCR, while TCRdb's copy carries only in-frame clones and drops some. The sample consists of about 250,000 clones, 89% of them appearing once. The source material was peripheral blood. The source is a woman between 40 and 50 years old who had recovered from COVID-19.

The gene calls are TRBV6-5 and TRBJ2-7, with 9 bases fitting TRBD2. Per germline, CDR1 MNHEY and CDR2 SVGAGI. This CDR3 comprises 13 residues. Trimming at V came to 6 bases and at J to 1 base, leaving 1 base not matched to a gene. The CDR3 region is CASRTSGSYEQYF. The CDR3 DNA is TGTGCCAGCAGGACTAGCGGTTCCTACGAGCAGTACTTC.

The chain couples TRBV3-1 (or the pseudogene TRBV3-2) to TRBJ2-2, with 11 positions matching TRBD2. Germline trimming cut 4 bases from V and 4 bases from J; bases unmatched to any gene: 8. The V gene's germline CDR1 is LGHDT and CDR2 YNNKEL (reference sequence). The CDR3 is made up of 17 amino acids. The CDR3 DNA sequence: TGTGCCAGCAGCCCGGTGGGGACTAGCGGAGCCACCGGGGAGCTGTTTTTT. Translating it yields CASSPVGTSGATGELFF.

This chain joins TRBV5-1 and TRBJ2-3; 10 bases align to TRBD2. Germline V gives CDR1 SGHRS, CDR2 YFSETQ. The CDR3 loop spans 16 amino acids. The V segment lost 4 bases and the J segment 5 bases; nucleotides outside the gene matches: 10. Here the CDR3 DNA reads TGCGCCAGCAGCCCGGACCCTAGCGGGAGCGTAGATACGCAGTATTTT. Translated, it gives CASSPDPSGSVDTQYF.

The chain links TRBV7-3 to TRBJ1-2; TRBD1 aligns across 7 bases. V lost 1 base to trimming and J lost 1 base; unmatched junction nucleotides: 3. The CDR3 covers 15 residues. Germline V gene sequence: CDR1 SGHTA, CDR2 FQGTGA. This CDR3 is CASSLMAGGNYGYTF. For the CDR3, the DNA is TGTGCCAGCAGCTTAATGGCAGGGGGTAACTATGGCTACACCTTC.

The chain couples TRBV4-2 to TRBJ2-2; 10 nucleotides match TRBD2. With V trimmed by 1 base and J by 6 bases, 5 bases remained unmatched. CDR3 length: 16 residues. The V gene's germline CDR1 is LGHNA and CDR2 YNFKEQ. The CDR3 DNA reads as TGTGCCAGCAGCCAAGGGGGTAGCGGGAGGTCCGGGGAGCTGTTTTTT. Protein sequence: CASSQGGSGRSGELFF.

CDR3 DNA sequence: TGCGCCAGCAGCGCCGGACGGCCGGGGGGGGCTGAAGCTTTCTTT. Amino acid sequence: CASSAGRPGGAEAFF. The chain uses TRBV5-1 and TRBJ1-1, with a tentative D call TRBD1 (5 bases). Trimming stripped 4 bases from V and 6 bases from J, with 19 bases between. The CDR3 loop spans 15 amino acids. Germline CDR1 is SGHRS and CDR2 is YFSETQ.